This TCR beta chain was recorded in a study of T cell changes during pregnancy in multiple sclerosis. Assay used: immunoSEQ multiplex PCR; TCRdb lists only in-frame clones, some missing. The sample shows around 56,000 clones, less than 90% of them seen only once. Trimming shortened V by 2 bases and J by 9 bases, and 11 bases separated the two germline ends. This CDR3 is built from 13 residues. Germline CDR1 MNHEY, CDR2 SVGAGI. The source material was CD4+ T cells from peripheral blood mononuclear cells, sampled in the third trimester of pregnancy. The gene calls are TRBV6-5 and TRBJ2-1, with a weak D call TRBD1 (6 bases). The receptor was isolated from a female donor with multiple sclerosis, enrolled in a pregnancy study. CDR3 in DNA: TGTGCCAGCAGTTACGAGACAGGAGTTGAGCAGTTCTTC. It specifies CASSYETGVEQFF.